This is a list of T cell receptor beta chains from one sample in a study of radiotherapy plus CTLA-4 blockade in lung cancer. Assay: immunoSEQ multiplex PCR; the TCRdb copy retains only in-frame clones and omits some. The table shows tens of thousands of clones, with 80% to 85% occurring only once. The sample in question was peripheral blood, obtained from a patient treated with radiotherapy plus ipilimumab. These receptors all come from a human donor with non-small cell lung cancer that progressed on radiotherapy plus ipilimumab. The CDR3 runs from the conserved cysteine through the conserved F or W. Each record gives: D gene, J gene, V gene, clone size, CDR3 protein, CDR3 DNA. The D gene is left open where the match is weak. Part of the rows lack a size; the others show once, few, many or a class for expanded clones.

. TRBJ2-1 TRBV2 . CASKTDSNYNEQFF TGTGCCAGCAAAACGGACAGTAACTACAATGAGCAGTTCTTC
TRBD1 TRBJ1-2 TRBV6-4 . CASSGQGSGYTF TGTGCCAGCAGTGGACAGGGATCCGGCTACACCTTC
. TRBJ2-2 TRBV6-6 . CASRDSRGAGELFF TGTGCCAGCAGGGACAGCAGGGGGGCCGGGGAGCTGTTTTTT
TRBD2 TRBJ2-1 TRBV7-9 . CASSQGLAGGPLEAFF TGTGCCAGCAGCCAGGGACTAGCGGGAGGTCCATTAGAGGCGTTCTTC
. TRBJ2-1 TRBV28 . CASSFPESSYNEQFF TGTGCCAGCAGTTTCCCGGAAAGCTCCTACAATGAGCAGTTCTTC
TRBD1 TRBJ2-2 TRBV29-1 . CSVAGTGGGGELFF TGCAGCGTGGCCGGGACAGGGGGCGGCGGGGAGCTGTTTTTT
TRBD1 TRBJ1-1 TRBV30 . CAWRGGTANTEAFF TGTGCCTGGAGGGGTGGGACAGCGAACACTGAAGCTTTCTTT
. TRBJ2-7 TRBV7-9 few CASSLRGDRYEQYF TGTGCCAGCAGCTTACGAGGGGATCGCTACGAGCAGTACTTC
TRBD1 TRBJ1-2 TRBV6-5 . CASREQGARYGYTF TGTGCCAGCAGAGAACAGGGGGCTCGCTATGGCTACACCTTC
. TRBJ1-1 TRBV19 few CASTASVEGTEAFF TGTGCCAGTACTGCCTCCGTAGAGGGCACTGAAGCTTTCTTT
. TRBJ2-1 TRBV9 . CASSVDYGNEQFF TGTGCCAGCAGCGTAGATTACGGGAATGAGCAGTTCTTC